This T cell receptor beta chain is drawn from a study of regulatory T cells in long-lasting Graves disease. This CDR3 comprises 17 residues. CDR1 is SGHRS, CDR2 YFSETQ, per germline. The V end was cut by 5 bases, the J end by 2 bases, with 22 bases between. Arm-PCR of CDR3 regions and iRepertoire HTBI primers were the basis on which TCR beta libraries were built. TCRdb used MiXCR to reprocess the multiplex PCR reads, holding one entry per CDR3 protein. The sample lists 620,000 or so distinct CDR3 sequences, about 15% occurring once. Noted time point: newly diagnosed GD, antithyroid drugs for less than 3 months. PBMCs were the source of the RNA used for TCR sequencing. This sample also appeared in a second study, on T cells in Graves' hyperthyroidism and ophthalmopathy.

This TCR was recovered from a woman aged 25 to 45 with Graves disease. This rearrangement joins TRBV5-1 to TRBJ2-5, with D possibly being TRBD1 or TRBD2 (5 bases each). The source was peripheral blood mononuclear cells (PBMCs), collected at new diagnosis, from a patient treated with antithyroid drugs. CDR3 DNA sequence: TGCGCCAGCAGACTGCTCGCAAGTGTGGGACGTCAAGAGACCCAGTACTTC. Translating it yields CASRLLASVGRQETQYF.